This passage covers 9 T cell receptor beta chains from one sample sequenced in a study of human T cells and chemical hapten exposure. The time point is: patch test 2, 6 weeks after DPC sensitization. The sample's treatment: therapeutic diphenylcyclopropenone sensitization with weekly scalp DPC. TCRdb fed the RACE reads into MiXCR, producing one record per CDR3 protein. The sample carries tens of thousands of distinct CDR3 sequences, roughly 11% recorded once. This specimen was whole blood, taken in connection with sensitization to the hapten diphenylcyclopropenone (DPC). The source of these receptors is a man aged 35-49 years with alopecia areata. Some clones in this sample may be carry-over from other donors' samples.

This clonotype has a handful of counts. The V call is TRBV7-2, the J call TRBJ1-5; D uncertain. Germline CDR1 is SGHTA and CDR2 is FQGNSA. This CDR3 is 15 amino acids long. V lost 3 bases, J lost 4 bases, and 13 bases lay in between. CDR3 loop: CASSLLGSPNQPQHF. The CDR3 coding sequence is TGTGCCAGCAGCTTGCTGGGGAGTCCTAATCAGCCCCAGCATTTT.

This clonotype was counted only a few times. CDR3 in DNA: TGTGCCAGTACCCTCCCGGGACAAAAAAACATTCAGTACTTC. It translates to CASTLPGQKNIQYF. V usage is TRBV19 and J usage is TRBJ2-4; D is possibly TRBD1 (6 bases). The CDR3 loop spans 14 amino acids. The V gene's germline CDR1 is LNHDA and CDR2 SQIVND (reference sequence). Between the trimmed V and J ends, which lost 7 bases and 4 bases, there was a span of 14 bases.

The V call is TRBV3-1, the J call TRBJ2-3, with a possible D match to TRBD1 (5 bases). The germline V gene encodes CDR1 LGHDT and CDR2 YNNKEL (reference sequence). Trimming left V 3 bases short and J 3 bases short, with 19 bases between. The CDR3 runs to 17 residues. Here the CDR3 DNA reads TGTGCCAGCAGCCATCCCCTCGCAGGGCATGGGACAGATACGCAGTATTTT. It encodes CASSHPLAGHGTDTQYF.

This rearrangement joins TRBV6-5 to TRBJ2-3; tentatively, D is TRBD1 or TRBD2 (6 bases each). The germline V gene encodes CDR1 MNHEY and CDR2 SVGAGI. Trimming cost V 2 bases and J 2 bases, with 20 bases left between them. This CDR3 comprises 18 residues. The DNA for the CDR3 is TGTGCCAGCAGTTACCAAATGACGAGGGGGAGGACCACAGATACGCAGTATTTT. Amino acid sequence: CASSYQMTRGRTTDTQYF.

This clonotype is judged medium-sized. The J gene is TRBJ2-3, the V gene TRBV27; TRBD2 might be the D (6 bases). The CDR3 sequence is 15 residues long. Germline CDR1 MNHEY, CDR2 SMNVEV (reference sequence). V gave up 0 bases and J gave up 5 bases, with 12 bases separating them. DNA for the CDR3: TGTGCCAGCAGTTTATCCATATTGGGGGGAGATACGCAGTATTTT. Its protein is CASSLSILGGDTQYF.

This chain joins TRBV7-6 and TRBJ2-7; D gene uncertain. This CDR3 region has 14 residues. Looked up from germline, CDR1 is SGHVS and CDR2 is FNYEAQ. With 5 bases removed from V and 0 bases from J, the gap between germline ends came to 11 bases. This chain's CDR3 is CASSHGPGSYEQYV. The CDR3 DNA reads TGTGCCAGCAGCCATGGACCGGGCTCCTACGAGCAGTACGTC.

This chain uses TRBV28 with TRBJ2-3, with 8 bases that match TRBD2. The CDR3 consists of 16 residues. V gave up 3 bases and J gave up 4 bases; unmatched junction bases: 9. Germline V gives CDR1 MDHEN, CDR2 SYDVKM. This CDR3 reads CASSFPPGTRSDTQYF. The CDR3 DNA reads TGTGCCAGCAGTTTTCCTCCCGGGACTAGATCAGATACGCAGTATTTT.

The sample holds many counts of this clonotype. The chain links TRBV27 to TRBJ1-5; possibly TRBD1 for D (6 bases). Germline CDR1 reads MNHEY; CDR2 reads SMNVEV (reference sequence). The CDR3 contains 13 residues. V lost 5 bases and J 4 bases, leaving 9 bases between the germline ends. CDR3 nucleotides: TGTGCCAGCAGTCCTCAGGGGAATCAGCCCCAGCATTTT. Its protein is CASSPQGNQPQHF.

This clonotype was counted between two and nine times. The chain employs TRBV6-5 and TRBJ2-1, with TRBD2 matching 7 bases. V gave up 4 bases and J gave up 7 bases; unmatched junction bases: 4. The germline CDR1 and CDR2 sequences are MNHEY and SVGAGI. The CDR3 covers 13 residues. The CDR3: CASSFSSGNEQFF. DNA for the CDR3: TGTGCCAGCAGTTTTTCTAGCGGTAATGAGCAGTTCTTC.